These T cell receptor beta chains were read from a single sample in a study of T cells in Graves' hyperthyroidism and ophthalmopathy. A single record per CDR3 protein comes from TCRdb applying MiXCR to the multiplex PCR reads. Here the sample spans 700,000 or so distinct CDR3 sequences, 14% being singletons. Source material: blood. All receptors derive from a woman in her forties or fifties with Graves' ophthalmopathy. Both conserved end residues are part of each CDR3. The order of the fields is D gene, V gene, J gene, clone size, CDR3 protein, CDR3 DNA. A D gene is named only where the DNA matches it firmly. Rows give clone size only sometimes, using once, few, many, or a class for an expanded clone.

>-|TRBV6-2/TRBV6-3|TRBJ1-1|-
CASSYSGLANTEAFF
TGTGCCAGCAGTTACTCGGGTTTGGCGAACACTGAAGCTTTCTTT
>-|TRBV29-1|TRBJ1-1|many
CSTLRATNTEAFF
TGCAGCACGTTACGGGCCACGAACACTGAAGCTTTCTTT
>-|TRBV4-2|TRBJ1-1|-
CASSQDAPRGPNYQNTEAFF
TGTGCCAGCAGCCAAGACGCCCCTCGAGGGCCAAACTACCAGAACACTGAAGCTTTCTTT
>-|TRBV28|TRBJ2-5|many
CASRDWETQYF
TGTGCCAGCAGAGACTGGGAGACCCAGTACTTC
>-|TRBV4-3|TRBJ1-5|-
CASSQDPVGDQPQHF
TGCGCCAGCAGCCAAGATCCGGTAGGGGATCAGCCCCAGCATTTT
>-|TRBV6-5|TRBJ2-1|few
CASSYPGDYNEQFF
TGTGCCAGCAGTTACCCAGGGGACTACAATGAGCAGTTCTTC
>-|TRBV27|TRBJ1-6|few
CASSSGTDYNSPLHF
TGTGCCAGCAGTTCCGGGACGGACTATAATTCACCCCTCCACTTT
>TRBD1|TRBV7-9|TRBJ2-1|few
CASSPPRDRGLWKFF
TGTGCCAGCAGTCCCCCCCGGGACAGGGGGCTGTGGAAGTTCTTC
>-|TRBV29-1|TRBJ1-3|-
CSVEDLEEGPGNTIYF
TGCAGCGTTGAAGATCTTGAAGAGGGGCCTGGAAACACCATATATTTT
>TRBD2|TRBV6-5|TRBJ2-1|few
CASSYSGTSFEQFF
TGTGCCAGCAGTTACAGCGGGACTAGCTTTGAGCAGTTCTTC
>TRBD2|TRBV9|TRBJ2-1|-
CASSVGVAGVNEQFF
TGTGCCAGCAGCGTAGGTGTAGCGGGAGTCAATGAGCAGTTCTTC
>-|TRBV29-1|TRBJ1-5|-
CSVGGEGSNQPQHF
TGCAGCGTGGGGGGGGAAGGTAGCAATCAGCCCCAGCATTTT
>-|TRBV9|TRBJ1-6|-
CASSKSDSTISYNSPLHF
TGTGCCAGCAGTAAAAGTGACAGTACGATCTCCTATAATTCACCCCTCCACTTT
>TRBD2|TRBV4-3|TRBJ2-4|few
CASSQVLHGGAKNIQYF
TGCGCCAGCAGCCAAGTACTACACGGGGGGGCCAAAAACATTCAGTACTTC
>-|TRBV27|TRBJ1-2|-
CASSFQVAGVEGYTF
TGTGCCAGCAGTTTCCAGGTGGCAGGGGTTGAGGGCTACACCTTC
>TRBD2|TRBV7-2|TRBJ2-3|many
CASSPLWGRATDTQYF
TGTGCCAGCAGCCCCCTTTGGGGGAGGGCGACAGATACGCAGTATTTT
>TRBD1|TRBV9|TRBJ2-7|many
CASSVVDRADEQYF
TGTGCCAGCAGCGTAGTTGACAGGGCGGACGAGCAGTACTTC
>TRBD2|TRBV12-3/TRBV12-4|TRBJ2-1|-
CASSYPTSGREGQFF
TGTGCCAGCAGTTACCCGACTAGCGGGAGGGAGGGGCAGTTCTTC
>-|TRBV3-1|TRBJ2-6|many
CASSHPSVRSGANVLTF
TGTGCCAGCAGCCACCCTAGCGTGCGCTCTGGGGCCAACGTCCTGACTTTC
>-|TRBV12-3/TRBV12-4|TRBJ1-5|many
CASSLGPIVGFNQPQHF
TGTGCCAGCAGTTTAGGCCCCATAGTGGGGTTCAATCAGCCCCAGCATTTT
>TRBD1|TRBV15|TRBJ1-4|-
CATSRGQGVEKLFF
TGTGCCACCAGCAGGGGACAGGGGGTTGAAAAACTGTTTTTT
>TRBD1|TRBV7-9|TRBJ1-5|few
CASRDPGTVSFNQPQHF
TGTGCCAGCAGGGATCCCGGGACAGTTTCTTTCAATCAGCCCCAGCATTTT
>-|TRBV18|TRBJ1-5|many
CASSLSEWVGSNQPQHF
TGTGCCAGCTCACTCAGCGAGTGGGTAGGGAGCAATCAGCCCCAGCATTTT
>TRBD2|TRBV14|TRBJ2-4|many
CASSRTGLAGPTLAKNIQYF
TGTGCCAGCAGCCGAACAGGGCTAGCGGGGCCCACCTTAGCCAAAAACATTCAGTACTTC
>TRBD1|TRBV11-1|TRBJ1-5|-
CASNLRGQAFPQPQHF
TGTGCCAGCAACCTAAGGGGACAGGCTTTTCCTCAGCCCCAGCATTTT
>TRBD1|TRBV4-2|TRBJ1-2|-
CASSQIGQEIYGYAF
TGTGCCAGCAGCCAAATAGGACAGGAAATCTATGGCTACGCCTTC
>-|TRBV27|TRBJ2-3|-
CASRGVDTQYF
TGTGCCAGTCGAGGGGTTGATACGCAGTATTTT
>-|TRBV5-1|TRBJ1-1|many
CASRYRDHTEAFF
TGCGCCAGCCGTTACAGGGATCACACTGAAGCTTTCTTT
>TRBD1|TRBV5-1|TRBJ2-1|many
CASSPRQGARDEQFF
TGCGCCAGCAGCCCACGACAGGGGGCGAGGGATGAGCAGTTCTTC
>TRBD1|TRBV4-1|TRBJ1-2|few
CASSQDDRVPYGYTF
TGCGCCAGCAGCCAAGACGACAGGGTCCCCTATGGCTACACCTTC
>-|TRBV20-1|TRBJ2-5|many
CSAREPGIGETQYF
TGCAGTGCTAGAGAGCCGGGTATTGGAGAGACCCAGTACTTC
>TRBD2|TRBV7-2|TRBJ2-7|many
CASSQPGTSGYYEQYF
TGTGCCAGCAGCCAACCCGGGACTAGCGGGTACTACGAGCAGTACTTC
>-|TRBV7-2|TRBJ1-2|many
CASSLDRYGPYGYTF
TGTGCCAGCAGCTTAGATCGGTACGGGCCCTATGGCTACACCTTC